These 27 T cell receptor beta chains came from one sample sequenced in a study of Ad26.COV2.S vaccination and SARS-CoV-2 variants. Using immunoSEQ multiplex PCR, the repertoire was profiled, and TCRdb retains in-frame clones only, with some absent. The sample has roughly 700,000 clones; roughly 90% are singletons. Treatment specified: around 19 received Ad26.COV2.S at low or high dose, single or two shots; about five received placebo; per-sample allocation not given. Material that was analyzed had been drawn on day 63 after the first vaccine or placebo injection. This specimen was peripheral blood, taken in a trial of Ad26.COV2.S vaccine versus placebo. These TCRs come from a person between 18 and 60 years old who received the Ad26.COV2.S COVID-19 vaccine or a placebo.

The chain links TRBV27 to TRBJ1-5; perhaps TRBD1 as D (5 bases). The CDR3 contains 14 residues. Per germline, CDR1 MNHEY and CDR2 SMNVEV (reference sequence). The V end lost 5 bases, the J end lost 3 bases, and 11 bases lay between the germline ends. The CDR3 DNA sequence: TGTGCCAGCAGTCGGCCGGGGCTCAATCAGCCCCAGCATTTT. Its protein is CASSRPGLNQPQHF.

DNA for the CDR3: TGCGCCAGCAGATTAGCGGGAGGTGCGGAGCAGTACTTC. Its translation: CASRLAGGAEQYF. The genes are TRBV10-2 and TRBJ2-7; 10 bases align to TRBD2. Trimming took 6 bases from V and 7 from J; bases not matched to a gene: 6. The CDR3 length is 13 residues. Germline lookup yields CDR1 WSHSY and CDR2 SAAADI.

The genes are TRBV7-3 and TRBJ2-3; 9 bases match TRBD2. Germline-derived CDR1 and CDR2 are SGHTA and FQGTGA. V shed 4 bases and J 5 bases; nucleotides not matched to a gene: 4. The CDR3 is made up of 14 amino acids. CDR3 DNA sequence: TGTGCCAGCAGCTCGGGACTAGCAGGAGATACGCAGTATTTT. This sequence encodes CASSSGLAGDTQYF.

This chain joins TRBV11-3 and TRBJ2-2; D gene uncertain. This CDR3 is 14 amino acids long. Germline values: CDR1 SGHNT, CDR2 YENEEA. Trimming took 5 bases from V and 1 from J, leaving 8 bases between them. CDR3 nucleotides: TGTGCCAGCAGCAGGGTAGGGAACACCGGGGAGCTGTTTTTT. This codes for CASSRVGNTGELFF.

This chain uses TRBV5-1 with TRBJ1-1, with TRBD1 as a possible D gene (5 bases). Trimming removed 3 bases from V and 6 bases from J, with 9 bases in between. CDR3 size: 12 residues. Per germline, CDR1 SGHRS and CDR2 YFSETQ. Here the CDR3 reads CASSSQGAEAFF. The CDR3, as DNA: TGCGCCAGCAGCTCCCAGGGCGCTGAAGCTTTCTTT. Variable domain in full (rest from reference TRBV5-1 and TRBJ1-1): KAGVTQTPRYLIKTRGQQVTLSCSPISGHRSVSWYQQTPGQGLQFLFEYFSETQRNKGNFPGRFSGRQFSNSRSEMNVSTLELGDSALYLCASSSQGAEAFFGQGTRLTVV.

This sequence joins TRBV7-7 and TRBJ1-2, with D perhaps matching TRBD1 (6 bases). The ends were cut back, 1 base at V and 4 bases at J, with 22 bases in the middle. Germline V gene lookup returns CDR1 SSHAT and CDR2 FNYEAQ (reference sequence). The CDR3 sequence is 18 residues long. The CDR3 nucleotides are TGTGCCAGCAGCTTAGTTCGTCGTGTACAGGGTAGGCGCTATGGCTACACCTTC. Translation gives CASSLVRRVQGRRYGYTF.

V is TRBV5-1 and J is TRBJ2-1; 10 positions match TRBD2. This CDR3 is 14 amino acids long. The V segment lost 7 bases and the J segment 5 bases; nucleotides outside the gene matches: 6. Per the germline V gene, CDR1 is SGHRS and CDR2 is YFSETQ. DNA of the CDR3: TGCGCCAGCCGCCCGGGACTAGCGAACAATGAGCAGTTCTTC. This sequence encodes CASRPGLANNEQFF. The full variable domain, its missing parts supplied by reference TRBV5-1 and TRBJ2-1, is KAGVTQTPRYLIKTRGQQVTLSCSPISGHRSVSWYQQTPGQGLQFLFEYFSETQRNKGNFPGRFSGRQFSNSRSEMNVSTLELGDSALYLCASRPGLANNEQFFGPGTRLTVL.

The V call is TRBV10-3, the J call TRBJ2-7, with D unresolved. Trimming took 6 bases from V and 3 from J, leaving 15 bases between them. The CDR3 totals 14 residues. The germline gives CDR1 ENHRY, CDR2 SYGVKD. The CDR3 is CAISPQETGYEQYF. In DNA, the CDR3 is TGTGCCATCAGCCCCCAGGAAACGGGCTACGAGCAGTACTTC.

The chain carries TRBV18 and TRBJ1-5; 8 bases align to TRBD1. Germline V gene data show CDR1 as KGHSH and CDR2 as LQKENI. With 6 bases clipped from V and 1 base from J, the junction kept 5 bases outside the gene matches. The CDR3 consists of 15 residues. The CDR3 DNA sequence: TGTGCCAGCTCCGGTCAGGGGGCCAGCAATCAGCCCCAGCATTTT. This translates into CASSGQGASNQPQHF.

The rearrangement links TRBV4-1 to TRBJ2-2, with D unclear. CDR3 length: 14 amino acids. Trimming took 3 bases from V and 6 from J, leaving 11 bases between them. In germline, CDR1 is MGHRA, CDR2 YSYEKL. Here the CDR3 reads CASSQKRSAGELFF. The DNA for the CDR3 is TGCGCCAGCAGCCAGAAAAGAAGCGCCGGGGAGCTGTTTTTT.

This clone was recorded a few times. Other nucleotide sequences in the sample specify the same CDR3. V is TRBV10-3 and J is TRBJ2-3, with D perhaps being TRBD1 or TRBD2 (5 bases each). Trimming removed 5 bases at V and 0 bases at J, with 6 bases between. Germline CDR1 and CDR2: ENHRY and SYGVKD. This CDR3 is built from 13 residues. CDR3 DNA sequence: TGTGCCATCAGTTGGGACAGCACAGATACGCAGTATTTT. It specifies CAISWDSTDTQYF.

The V gene is TRBV6-6, the J gene TRBJ2-6; TRBD2 matches 10 bases. V lost 5 bases and J lost 0; bases outside the gene matches: 13. This CDR3 region has 20 residues. Germline V gene lookup returns CDR1 MNHNY and CDR2 SVGAGI (reference sequence). Here the CDR3 reads CASSQHPPLAGDSGANVLTF. In DNA, the CDR3 is TGTGCCAGCAGTCAACACCCCCCTCTAGCGGGGGACTCTGGGGCCAACGTCCTGACTTTC.

The V and J genes are TRBV6-5 and TRBJ1-6, with D perhaps TRBD1 (5 bases). Trimming removed 6 bases from V and 9 bases from J, with 12 bases in between. Germline loops: CDR1 MNHEY, CDR2 SVGAGI. This CDR3 has 13 residues. CDR3 DNA: TGTGCCAGCAGGGCCGGGGGGGGTTCACCCCTCCACTTT. It encodes CASRAGGGSPLHF.

Details on this clone: The sample carries other DNA sequences with the same CDR3. The chain is built from TRBV7-2 and TRBJ1-1, with D hard to call. The germline gives CDR1 SGHTA, CDR2 FQGNSA. Trimming pared 1 base from V and 1 base from J, leaving 4 bases between. The CDR3 extends over 13 amino acids. The CDR3 region is CASSLGQNTEAFF. The CDR3 DNA is TGTGCCAGCAGCTTAGGACAGAACACTGAAGCTTTCTTT.

The table lists this clone with a count of one. The chain has TRBV18 and TRBJ1-5; D unclear. Germline CDR1 reads KGHSH; CDR2 reads LQKENI. Trimming cost V 5 bases and J 0 bases, with 11 bases left between them. The CDR3 covers 15 residues. This CDR3 is CASSASRYSNQPQHF. The CDR3 DNA is TGTGCCAGCTCAGCCAGTAGATATAGCAATCAGCCCCAGCATTTT.

This clone has a single count. The chain recombines TRBV6-5 with TRBJ2-3, with D possibly TRBD2 on 6 matching bases. V was shortened by 6 bases and J by 3 bases, with 10 bases between the two germline ends. Germline V gene lookup returns CDR1 MNHEY and CDR2 SVGAGI. This CDR3 is built from 13 residues. CDR3 sequence reads: CASSPTRTDTQYF. The CDR3 DNA reads TGTGCCAGCAGCCCGACTAGAACAGATACGCAGTATTTT.

Here the CDR3 DNA reads TGTGCCATCAGTGAGTTAGCCACGACAGGGAACTACGAGCAGTACTTC. It yields the protein CAISELATTGNYEQYF. The rearrangement links TRBV10-3 to TRBJ2-7; 7 positions agree with TRBD1. The CDR3 is made up of 16 amino acids. Germline CDR1 ENHRY, CDR2 SYGVKD. V lost 1 base, J lost 3 bases, and 9 bases stayed unmatched.

The J gene is TRBJ2-1, the V gene TRBV29-1; possible D gene TRBD1, 5 bases. V lost 4 bases and J 4 bases, leaving 11 bases between the germline ends. From germline, CDR1 is SQVTM and CDR2 ANQGSEA. The CDR3 loop spans 13 amino acids. CDR3 nucleotide sequence: TGCAGCGTTGTACAGGACCTATACAATGAGCAGTTCTTC. This sequence encodes CSVVQDLYNEQFF.

The chain couples TRBV7-2 to TRBJ1-6; 7 nucleotides match TRBD1. The CDR3 runs 15 residues. With V trimmed by 5 bases and J by 6 bases, 7 bases remained unmatched. Germline assignment: CDR1 SGHTA and CDR2 FQGNSA. CDR3 in DNA: TGTGCCAGCAGCCTACGGACAGGTGGTAATTCACCCCTCCACTTT. This translates into CASSLRTGGNSPLHF.

This clone was found once. The V gene is TRBV19, the J gene TRBJ2-2; D unclear. CDR3 length equals 16 residues. Germline assignment: CDR1 LNHDA and CDR2 SQIVND (reference sequence). The V gene lost 3 bases and the J gene lost 0 bases, with 11 bases spanning the gap. CDR3: CASSIWALANTGELFF. DNA for the CDR3: TGTGCCAGTAGTATTTGGGCCCTGGCGAACACCGGGGAGCTGTTTTTT.

The CDR3 loop is CASNQGEAYNEQFF. Written as DNA, the CDR3 is TGTGCCAGCAACCAGGGAGAGGCCTACAATGAGCAGTTCTTC. This chain joins TRBV11-2 and TRBJ2-1, with D perhaps being TRBD1 or TRBD2 (5 bases each). V shed 7 bases and J shed 2 bases, with 12 bases lying between them. This CDR3 comprises 14 residues. Looked up from germline, CDR1 is SGHAT and CDR2 is FQNNGV. Complete variable domain (other parts from reference TRBV11-2 and TRBJ2-1): EAGVAQSPRYKIIEKRQSVAFWCNPISGHATLYWYQQILGQGPKLLIQFQNNGVVDDSQLPKDRFSAERLKGVDSTLKIQPAKLEDSAVYLCASNQGEAYNEQFFGPGTRLTVL.

The rearrangement uses TRBV10-3 and TRBJ2-1; 7 bases align to TRBD1. There are 13 residues in the CDR3. With V trimmed by 9 bases and J by 2 bases, 4 bases remained unmatched. Germline V lookup: CDR1 ENHRY, CDR2 SYGVKD. CDR3 residues: CAIRQGAYNEQFF. The CDR3 nucleotides read TGTGCCATACGCCAGGGGGCCTACAATGAGCAGTTCTTC.

The rearrangement uses TRBV19 and TRBJ2-1, with 12 positions matching TRBD2. Per germline, CDR1 LNHDA and CDR2 SQIVND (reference sequence). The CDR3 is made up of 15 amino acids. V trimming: 5 bases; J trimming: 8 bases; junction bases outside the gene matches: 7. The CDR3 is CASSPRGLAGYEQFF. The CDR3 bases are TGTGCCAGTAGTCCCAGGGGACTAGCGGGTTATGAGCAGTTCTTC.

In nucleotides, the CDR3 is TGTGCCAGCAGCCAAGCCCCCCGGGTTAGTGAAAAACTGTTTTTT. It is translated as CASSQAPRVSEKLFF. The chain recombines TRBV4-2 with TRBJ1-4; D is unclear. Trimming removed 1 base at V and 7 bases at J, with 13 bases between. CDR3 length: 15 residues. CDR1 is LGHNA, CDR2 YNFKEQ, per germline.

The chain couples TRBV15 to TRBJ2-1, with TRBD2 matching 7 bases. The CDR3 is made up of 15 amino acids. Trimming at V came to 5 bases and at J to 3 bases, leaving 7 bases not matched to a gene. Germline V gene sequence: CDR1 LNHNV, CDR2 YYDKDF (reference sequence). In nucleotides, the CDR3 is TGTGCCACCAGCGGGAAGAGGGAGGGCTACAATGAGCAGTTCTTC. It is translated as CATSGKREGYNEQFF.

This chain links TRBV27 with TRBJ2-2; D unclear. Germline V gene sequence: CDR1 MNHEY, CDR2 SMNVEV (reference sequence). The CDR3 covers 14 residues. V shed 3 bases and J shed 4 bases, with 9 bases lying between them. CDR3 region: CASSLEWTTGELFF. The CDR3 nucleotides read TGTGCCAGCAGTTTGGAGTGGACCACCGGGGAGCTGTTTTTT.

The V and J genes are TRBV19 and TRBJ2-4; no clear D. The V gene lost 6 bases and the J gene lost 6 bases, with 9 bases spanning the gap. The germline V gene encodes CDR1 LNHDA and CDR2 SQIVND (reference sequence). This CDR3 has 12 amino acids. CDR3 region: CASRKDGNIQYF. In DNA, the CDR3 is TGTGCCAGTAGAAAGGACGGAAACATTCAGTACTTC.